The 22 T cell receptor beta chains presented below share a single source sample, sequenced in a study of cytomegalovirus exposure and HLA in healthy donors. In the PCR, 60 Vbeta and 13 Jbeta primers were used. Using immunoSEQ multiplex PCR, the repertoire was profiled, and TCRdb retains in-frame clones only, with some absent. The sample holds roughly 120,000 clones, approximately 81% seen once. The sequencing input was PBMCs. These TCRs come from a woman aged 30 to 39 in good health and CMV-seronegative.

This rearrangement joins TRBV7-8 to TRBJ2-7; tentatively, D is TRBD2 (7 bases). V was pared by 5 bases and J by 3 bases, with 23 bases between. Germline V gene sequence: CDR1 SGHVS, CDR2 FQNEAQ. The CDR3 covers 17 residues. The CDR3 region has the DNA TGTGCCAGCAGCAGACGAAGGAGGGGGGGGTGGGACTACGAGCAGTACTTC. Translation: CASSRRRRGGWDYEQYF.

This sequence joins TRBV6-5 and TRBJ2-7; 11 positions agree with TRBD1. The V segment lost 6 bases and the J segment 7 bases; nucleotides outside the gene matches: 8. Germline loops: CDR1 MNHEY, CDR2 SVGAGI. This CDR3 spans 14 amino acids. The CDR3: CASRGTGGVREQYF. CDR3 coding DNA: TGTGCCAGCAGGGGGACAGGGGGGGTTCGGGAGCAGTACTTC.

This chain uses TRBV30 with TRBJ2-7, with TRBD1 as a possible D gene (5 bases). Germline-derived CDR1 and CDR2 are GTSNPN and SVGIG (reference sequence). V lost 1 base and J 3 bases, leaving 16 bases between the germline ends. CDR3 length equals 15 residues. CDR3 nucleotides: TGTGCCTGGAGTGCATCAGGACAAGCCCACTACGAGCAGTACTTC. This gives the protein CAWSASGQAHYEQYF.

This chain links TRBV30 with TRBJ2-1; 10 positions match TRBD2. The V and J ends lost 7 bases and 9 bases, in that order; junction bases with no gene match: 6. Per germline, CDR1 GTSNPN and CDR2 SVGIG (reference sequence). The CDR3 loop spans 12 amino acids. CDR3 amino acids: CALASGSFEQFF. The CDR3 coding sequence is TGTGCCTTGGCTAGCGGGAGTTTTGAGCAGTTCTTC.

The V call is TRBV6-6, the J call TRBJ2-3, with D tentatively TRBD2 (6 bases). The CDR3 runs to 16 residues. Deletions cut 2 bases from V and 2 bases from J, with 14 bases between. Germline V lookup: CDR1 MNHNY, CDR2 SVGAGI (reference sequence). This CDR3 reads CASSYLFSGATDTQYF. Here the CDR3 DNA reads TGTGCCAGCAGTTACCTCTTTAGCGGAGCCACAGATACGCAGTATTTT.

The chain employs TRBV5-6 and TRBJ2-3, with 9 nucleotides matching TRBD1. The length of the CDR3 is 15 residues. With V trimmed by 3 bases and J by 4 bases, 6 bases remained unmatched. Germline lookup yields CDR1 SGHDT and CDR2 YYEEEE. The CDR3: CASSWGQGSSDTQYF. DNA of the CDR3: TGTGCCAGCAGCTGGGGACAGGGATCATCAGATACGCAGTATTTT.

This chain connects TRBV5-6 to TRBJ1-4; 10 nucleotides align to TRBD1. Germline-derived CDR1 and CDR2 are SGHDT and YYEEEE. The V segment lost 4 bases and the J segment 8 bases; nucleotides outside the gene matches: 11. The CDR3 is 16 amino acids. As DNA, the CDR3 is TGTGCCAGCAGCCGCGACGGGACAGGGGAGGAGGAAAAACTGTTTTTT. Amino acids: CASSRDGTGEEEKLFF.

This clone showed up just once. The chain is built from TRBV10-2 and TRBJ2-7, with 8 bases identical to TRBD2. J gave up 2 bases and V 4 bases, and 19 bases lay outside the gene matches. The CDR3 runs 19 residues. Germline V gene data show CDR1 as WSHSY and CDR2 as SAAADI. CDR3 bases: TGCGCCAGCAGTGGGGAGCGGGAGAAATTCTTCAACGGACCCTACGAGCAGTACTTC. It yields the protein CASSGEREKFFNGPYEQYF.

For this clone: Germline is not matched at one junction end, which may reflect a read error. This rearrangement joins TRBV15 to TRBJ2-1; weak D call: TRBD2 (5 bases). This CDR3 is built from 9 residues. Germline-derived CDR1 and CDR2 are LNHNV and YYDKDF (reference sequence). The CDR3 here is CATSRDGIF. CDR3 nucleotides: TGTGCCACCAGCAGGGACGGGATCTTC.

V and J are TRBV27 and TRBJ2-3, with 11 nucleotides matching TRBD2. After removal of 6 bases from V and 2 bases from J, the junction contained 4 bases not matched to a gene. The germline gives CDR1 MNHEY, CDR2 SMNVEV (reference sequence). The CDR3 covers 15 residues. As DNA, the CDR3 is TGTGCCAGCAGGACTAGCGGGACCCCCACAGATACGCAGTATTTT. Encoded protein: CASRTSGTPTDTQYF.

The chain recombines TRBV18 with TRBJ1-5; TRBD1 matches 8 bases. Germline V CDR1 and CDR2: KGHSH, LQKENI. The CDR3 sequence is 17 residues long. Unmatched junction bases numbered 9, after V lost 4 bases and J lost 1 base. The CDR3 DNA is TGTGCCAGCTCACGATCGAAGGGACAGGACAGCAATCAGCCCCAGCATTTT. Translated, it gives CASSRSKGQDSNQPQHF.

This chain connects TRBV2 to TRBJ2-5, with D maybe TRBD2 (6 bases). CDR1 is SNHLY and CDR2 is FYNNEI in the germline V gene. Trimming stripped 7 bases from V and 2 bases from J, with 20 bases between. The CDR3 consists of 16 residues. CDR3 sequence: CASKGPGEPIQETQYF. The CDR3 DNA reads as TGTGCCAGCAAAGGGCCGGGAGAGCCTATACAAGAGACCCAGTACTTC.

The chain links TRBV5-4 to TRBJ2-7, with 8 bases matching TRBD1. CDR1 and CDR2 (germline): SGHNT, YYREEE (reference sequence). CDR3 length: 13 residues. The ends lost 4 bases at V and 4 bases at J; junction bases unmatched: 4. This CDR3 is CASSMGTGYEQYF. Written as DNA, the CDR3 is TGTGCCAGCAGCATGGGGACAGGTTACGAGCAGTACTTC.

The chain combines TRBV28 with TRBJ1-1, with a tentative D call TRBD1 (6 bases). Trimming took off 6 bases at V and 3 bases at J, with 20 bases between the two ends. Per germline, CDR1 MDHEN and CDR2 SYDVKM. CDR3 length equals 16 residues. The chain's CDR3 is CASSPGGARGDTEAFF. In DNA form, the CDR3 reads TGTGCCAGCAGCCCTGGGGGGGCGCGGGGGGACACTGAAGCTTTCTTT.

As for this clone: One junction end disagrees with the germline gene, perhaps due to a read error. V usage is TRBV6-6 and J usage is TRBJ2-1; 12 positions match TRBD2. Germline V CDR1 and CDR2: MNHNY, SVGAGI (reference sequence). The CDR3 has 15 amino acids. The CDR3 loop reads CASSRGLAGSNEQLF. The CDR3 bases are TGTGCCAGCAGCCGTGGACTAGCGGGAAGCAATGAGCAGCTCTTC.

The chain links TRBV6-5 to TRBJ2-1, with 8 bases that match TRBD1. V shed 4 bases, J shed 4 bases, and the junction held 3 bases outside the gene matches. Germline assignment: CDR1 MNHEY and CDR2 SVGAGI. The CDR3 contains 14 residues. The CDR3 region has the DNA TGTGCCAGCAGTTTGCAGGGGGCATACAATGAGCAGTTCTTC. It encodes CASSLQGAYNEQFF.

J is TRBJ2-1 and V is TRBV5-1, with 12 bases matching TRBD2. The CDR3 runs to 15 residues. Looked up from germline, CDR1 is SGHRS and CDR2 is YFSETQ. V lost 2 bases to trimming and J lost 6 bases; unmatched junction nucleotides: 3. CDR3 nucleotide sequence: TGCGCCAGCAGCTTTAGACTAGCGGGAGTCAATGAGCAGTTCTTC. Translating it yields CASSFRLAGVNEQFF. Supplemented by reference TRBV5-1 and TRBJ2-1, the full variable domain reads KAGVTQTPRYLIKTRGQQVTLSCSPISGHRSVSWYQQTPGQGLQFLFEYFSETQRNKGNFPGRFSGRQFSNSRSEMNVSTLELGDSALYLCASSFRLAGVNEQFFGPGTRLTVL.

This clone was seen a few times. The gene calls are TRBV25-1 and TRBJ2-7; no clear D gene. Trimming removed 4 bases from V and 0 bases from J, with 4 bases in between. The CDR3 runs to 12 residues. CDR1 and CDR2 (germline): MGHDK, SYGVNS. The CDR3 bases are TGTGCCAGCAGTGGACACTCCTACGAGCAGTACTTC. Translating gives CASSGHSYEQYF.

The chain uses TRBV19 and TRBJ1-5, with D possibly TRBD1 on 6 matching bases. Germline values: CDR1 LNHDA, CDR2 SQIVND (reference sequence). Trimming stripped 5 bases from V and 7 bases from J, with 12 bases between. The length of the CDR3 is 13 residues. CDR3 bases: TGTGCCAGTAGTTCACAGGGTCGGCAGCCCCAGCATTTT. It encodes CASSSQGRQPQHF.

This clone was seen only once. CDR3 nucleotides: TGTGCCAGCACGGCGGGACACGAGCAGTACTTC. This gives the protein CASTAGHEQYF. The V call is TRBV25-1, the J call TRBJ2-7, with a tentative D call TRBD2 (6 bases). The V gene lost 7 bases and the J gene lost 5 bases, with 9 bases spanning the gap. Germline V gene lookup returns CDR1 MGHDK and CDR2 SYGVNS. The CDR3 is 11 amino acids.

The rearrangement links TRBV7-2 to TRBJ2-7; 7 nucleotides align to TRBD1. Germline V CDR1 and CDR2: SGHTA, FQGNSA. CDR3 length equals 16 residues. The J segment lost 0 bases and the V segment lost 5 bases, leaving 10 bases of the junction unmatched. Written as DNA, the CDR3 is TGTGCCAGCAGCGAATCCCCAAGGACAGGCTCCTACGAGCAGTACTTC. Protein product: CASSESPRTGSYEQYF.

The chain employs TRBV7-9 and TRBJ2-1; D perhaps matches TRBD2 (6 bases). Germline V gene lookup returns CDR1 SEHNR and CDR2 FQNEAQ (reference sequence). V was shortened by 2 bases and J by 8 bases, with 19 bases between the two germline ends. The CDR3 runs 16 residues. CDR3 sequence (DNA): TGTGCCAGCAGCTTATCGGCCGGGACTGTATTGCATGAGCAGTTCTTC. Translated: CASSLSAGTVLHEQFF.